These 12 T cell receptor beta chains originate from one sample sequenced in a study of T cells in Graves' hyperthyroidism and ophthalmopathy. Amplification of TCR beta CDR3 regions was performed using RNA transcripts as template. The HTBI primer set served for first-round RT-PCR of the TCR CDR3. One entry per CDR3 protein, called by TCRdb with MiXCR from the multiplex PCR reads. The repertoire includes approximately 560,000 distinct CDR3 sequences, 15% to 18% of them detected once, and around 7.5% sits in the top ten. The sample taken for sequencing was blood. The receptors come from a woman aged 25 to 45 with Graves' hyperthyroidism.

This chain links TRBV4-2 with TRBJ2-4; D might be TRBD1 (5 bases). The germline gives CDR1 LGHNA, CDR2 YNFKEQ. This CDR3 spans 18 amino acids. Trimming took off 3 bases at V and 0 bases at J, with 18 bases between the two ends. CDR3 region: CASSHFFDRKIAKNIQYF. The CDR3, as DNA: TGTGCCAGCAGCCACTTCTTCGACAGAAAAATAGCCAAAAACATTCAGTACTTC.

A few counts support this clonotype. The V gene is TRBV12-3 or TRBV12-4, the J gene TRBJ1-1, with a possible D match to TRBD1 (5 bases). With 6 bases removed from V and 0 bases from J, the gap between germline ends came to 11 bases. There are 14 residues in the CDR3. CDR3 sequence (DNA): TGTGCCAGCAGGGCAGGGTTCATGAACACTGAAGCTTTCTTT. Its translation is CASRAGFMNTEAFF.

The chain carries TRBV7-2 and TRBJ2-1; TRBD2 aligns across 9 bases. In germline, CDR1 is SGHTA, CDR2 FQGNSA. V dropped 3 bases and J dropped 5; count of bases not matched to a gene: 5. The CDR3 spans 15 residues. DNA for the CDR3: TGTGCCAGCAGCTTCGAGCGGGAGGCTCACAATGAGCAGTTCTTC. Translating gives CASSFEREAHNEQFF.

This clonotype was observed at least ten times. The rearrangement uses TRBV2 and TRBJ1-1; D is ambiguous. Between the trimmed V and J ends, which lost 8 bases and 5 bases, there was a span of 15 bases. CDR1 SNHLY and CDR2 FYNNEI come from the germline V gene. The CDR3 loop spans 13 amino acids. The CDR3 sequence is CASRLEAETEAFF. The CDR3 region has the DNA TGTGCCAGCCGCCTCGAGGCGGAAACTGAAGCTTTCTTT.

This clonotype was detected a few times. The chain carries TRBV27 and TRBJ1-2, with D maybe TRBD1 (5 bases). This CDR3 region has 12 residues. Germline V CDR1 and CDR2: MNHEY, SMNVEV (reference sequence). V shed 8 bases and J shed 8 bases, with 15 bases lying between them. DNA for the CDR3: TGTGCCAGCGCGGACAAGGCTGCCGGCTACACCTTC. It encodes CASADKAAGYTF.

The rearrangement links TRBV30 to TRBJ2-2; D ambiguous. CDR1 is GTSNPN, CDR2 SVGIG, per germline (reference sequence). Trimming left V 2 bases short and J 1 base short, with 14 bases between. The CDR3 extends over 16 amino acids. The chain's CDR3 is CAWSQFGGRNTGELFF. In DNA form, the CDR3 reads TGTGCCTGGAGTCAATTCGGCGGCAGGAACACCGGGGAGCTGTTTTTT. Supplemented by reference TRBV30 and TRBJ2-2, the full variable domain reads SQTIHQWPATLVQPVGSPLSLECTVEGTSNPNLYWYRQAAGRGLQLLFYSVGIGQISSEVPQNLSASRPQDRQFILSSKKLLLSDSGFYLCAWSQFGGRNTGELFFGEGSRLTVL.

The chain combines TRBV6-1 with TRBJ1-2, with D possibly matching TRBD1 (5 bases). The CDR3 sequence is 13 residues long. V lost 8 bases, J lost 4 bases, and 14 bases lay in between. Germline V CDR1 and CDR2: MNHNS, SASEGT. CDR3 residues: CASSRDSGYGYTF. CDR3 bases: TGTGCCAGCTCCCGGGACTCGGGCTATGGCTACACCTTC.

This clonotype came up a few times. V gene TRBV7-6 combines with J gene TRBJ2-2, with 9 nucleotides matching TRBD2. Per germline, CDR1 SGHVS and CDR2 FNYEAQ. The CDR3 runs to 17 residues. V dropped 1 base and J dropped 1; count of bases not matched to a gene: 4. The CDR3 here is CASSLGGTSRNTGELFF. DNA for the CDR3: TGTGCCAGCAGCTTAGGAGGGACTAGCCGGAACACCGGGGAGCTGTTTTTT.

This clonotype was counted many times. This rearrangement joins TRBV18 to TRBJ2-1; D not resolved. Germline V lookup: CDR1 KGHSH, CDR2 LQKENI. The CDR3 spans 13 residues. The V end lost 5 bases, the J end lost 9 bases, and 14 bases lay between the germline ends. DNA of the CDR3: TGTGCCAGCTCAGCCGGAACTCCGGGTGAGCAGTTCTTC. Residues: CASSAGTPGEQFF.

This clonotype was observed many times. The chain recombines TRBV2 with TRBJ1-1; 12 nucleotides line up with TRBD1. Germline V lookup: CDR1 SNHLY, CDR2 FYNNEI. The CDR3 consists of 16 residues. V lost 3 bases and J lost 6; bases outside the gene matches: 8. The CDR3 coding sequence is TGTGCCAGCAGTGACTTAGGGACAGGGGGCATGGCTGAAGCTTTCTTT. It codes for CASSDLGTGGMAEAFF.

At least ten counts were recorded for this clonotype. V gene TRBV15 combines with J gene TRBJ2-5, with D perhaps being TRBD1 or TRBD2 (5 bases each). Between the trimmed V and J ends, which lost 8 bases and 4 bases, there was a span of 20 bases. Germline CDR1 is LNHNV and CDR2 is YYDKDF (reference sequence). This CDR3 spans 15 amino acids. Written as DNA, the CDR3 is TGTGCCACCGGTCCTTTCTTGGGGACCAGAGAGACCCAGTACTTC. Translation: CATGPFLGTRETQYF. The full variable domain, its missing parts supplied by reference TRBV15 and TRBJ2-5, is DAMVIQNPRYQVTQFGKPVTLSCSQTLNHNVMYWYQQKSSQAPKLLFHYYDKDFNNEADTPDNFQSRRPNTSFCFLDIRSPGLGDTAMYLCATGPFLGTRETQYFGPGTRLLVL.

The chain recombines TRBV11-2 with TRBJ2-7; TRBD2 agrees at 11 bases. V shed 4 bases, J shed 2 bases, and the junction held 13 bases outside the gene matches. Per germline, CDR1 SGHAT and CDR2 FQNNGV. This CDR3 is 18 amino acids long. For the CDR3, the DNA is TGTGCCAGCAGCTACGCCGGGACTAGCGGAGCCTACCCCTACGAGCAGTACTTC. Its translation: CASSYAGTSGAYPYEQYF.